What follows are 9 T cell receptor beta chains derived from one specimen sequenced in a study of identical twins (dated by TCRdb to the mid-2010s). The library was prepared using 5' RACE. For sequencing, an Illumina HiSeq 2000 was employed. Using fastp at Q25 and MiXCR, TCRdb reprocessed the public reads and kept productive beta chains. Every distinct CDR3 protein forms one entry, paired with its most common genes and DNA. The sample table contains around 280,000 distinct CDR3 sequences; only one count was recorded for about 8.9% of them. Approximately 2.1% of the sample is taken by the ten largest. In addition, the sample was reused for a study of yellow fever vaccine responses in identical twins.

The sequenced sample consisted of memory (CD45RO+) T cells sorted from blood. In the paper's terms, the cell subset or site label means: CD45RO+ enriched T cells. All receptors derive from a woman between 18 and 29 years old in good health.

This clonotype was detected a few times. The chain is built from TRBV7-2 and TRBJ1-1; perhaps TRBD1 as D (6 bases). The V gene's germline CDR1 is SGHTA and CDR2 FQGNSA. This CDR3 has 14 amino acids. The ends were cut back, 7 bases at V and 1 base at J, with 13 bases in the middle. The chain's CDR3 is CASTYRVTNTEAFF. CDR3 nucleotides: TGTGCCAGCACCTACAGGGTTACGAACACTGAAGCTTTCTTT.

The chain joins TRBV6-1 to TRBJ1-1; D might be TRBD1 (5 bases). Deletions cut 1 base from V and 1 base from J, with 10 bases between. Germline V CDR1 and CDR2: MNHNS, SASEGT. CDR3 size: 15 residues. In nucleotides, the CDR3 is TGTGCCAGCAGTGAAGAAGGGACGGAGAACACTGAAGCTTTCTTT. As protein: CASSEEGTENTEAFF.

The chain links TRBV6-1 to TRBJ2-1, with 10 bases lining up with TRBD2. From germline, CDR1 is MNHNS and CDR2 SASEGT. V was pared by 3 bases and J by 10 bases, with 9 bases of the junction left unmatched. This CDR3 has 15 amino acids. As DNA, the CDR3 is TGTGCCAGCAGTGAGCTAGCGGGAGACCAATGGGAGCAGTTCTTC. Its protein is CASSELAGDQWEQFF.

This clonotype was observed many times. CDR3 region: CASSLGTASNQPQHF. The DNA for the CDR3 is TGCGCCAGCAGCTTGGGGACGGCTAGCAATCAGCCCCAGCATTTT. The rearrangement joins TRBV5-1 to TRBJ1-5; D remains unclear. Trimming took off 0 bases at V and 0 bases at J, with 7 bases between the two ends. The length of the CDR3 is 15 residues. Per the germline V gene, CDR1 is SGHRS and CDR2 is YFSETQ.

The chain recombines TRBV3-1 with TRBJ1-2; 9 positions match TRBD1. V gave up 0 bases and J gave up 4 bases; unmatched junction bases: 9. The CDR3 contains 17 residues. Germline V gives CDR1 LGHDT, CDR2 YNNKEL (reference sequence). Here the CDR3 DNA reads TGTGCCAGCAGCCAAGATGGCCCCAGGACAGGGGCCTATGGCTACACCTTC. It translates to CASSQDGPRTGAYGYTF.

The chain joins TRBV10-3 to TRBJ1-1; no clear D gene. In germline, CDR1 is ENHRY, CDR2 SYGVKD. This CDR3 region has 12 residues. Trimming stripped 11 bases from V and 1 base from J, with 11 bases between. The CDR3 DNA reads TGTGCCGTATCGCCAGGGAACACTGAAGCTTTCTTT. This encodes CAVSPGNTEAFF.

This clonotype was counted many times. The rearrangement joins TRBV6-5 to TRBJ2-2, with D possibly TRBD2 on 5 matching bases. The V gene's germline CDR1 is MNHEY and CDR2 SVGAGI. There are 17 residues in the CDR3. V gave up 0 bases and J gave up 0 bases, with 11 bases separating them. CDR3 DNA sequence: TGTGCCAGCAGTTACTCGAGGGCCGCCGCGAACACCGGGGAGCTGTTTTTT. This codes for CASSYSRAAANTGELFF.

In its sample, this clonotype was seen many times. CDR3 loop: CASSFARGEQFF. Written as DNA, the CDR3 is TGTGCCAGCAGTTTCGCCCGGGGTGAGCAGTTCTTC. The chain uses TRBV12-3 or TRBV12-4 and TRBJ2-1; possible D gene TRBD2, 5 bases. CDR3 size: 12 residues. With 3 bases removed from V and 9 bases from J, the gap between germline ends came to 9 bases.

This clonotype was recorded a few times. The genes are TRBV3-1 and TRBJ2-2; possibly TRBD1 for D (5 bases). Germline V gene sequence: CDR1 LGHDT, CDR2 YNNKEL (reference sequence). The CDR3 loop spans 16 amino acids. V was shortened by 0 bases and J by 7 bases, with 15 bases between the two germline ends. The CDR3 region has the DNA TGTGCCAGCAGCCAAGACAGGGTTGTGATGGGCGGGGAGCTGTTTTTT. It yields the protein CASSQDRVVMGGELFF.